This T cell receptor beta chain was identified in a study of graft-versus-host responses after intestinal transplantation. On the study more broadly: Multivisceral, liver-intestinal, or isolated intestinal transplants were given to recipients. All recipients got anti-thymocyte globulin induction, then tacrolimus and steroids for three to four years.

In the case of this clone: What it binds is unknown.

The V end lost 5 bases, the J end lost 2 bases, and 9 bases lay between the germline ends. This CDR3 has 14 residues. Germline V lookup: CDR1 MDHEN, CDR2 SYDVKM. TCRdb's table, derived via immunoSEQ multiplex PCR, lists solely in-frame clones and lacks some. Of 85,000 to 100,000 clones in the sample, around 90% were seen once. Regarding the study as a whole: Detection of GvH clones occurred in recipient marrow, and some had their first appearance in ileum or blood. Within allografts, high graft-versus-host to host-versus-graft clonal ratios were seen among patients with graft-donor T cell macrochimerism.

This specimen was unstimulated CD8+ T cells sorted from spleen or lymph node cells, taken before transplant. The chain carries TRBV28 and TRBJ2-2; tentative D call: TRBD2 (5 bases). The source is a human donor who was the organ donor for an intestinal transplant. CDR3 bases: TGTGCCAGCAGTCCACTAGGAAACACCGGGGAGCTGTTTTTT. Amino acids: CASSPLGNTGELFF.